The present T cell receptor beta chain was sequenced within a study of cytomegalovirus exposure and HLA in healthy donors. Using immunoSEQ multiplex PCR, the repertoire was profiled, and TCRdb retains in-frame clones only, with some absent. Of over 130,000 clones in the sample, approximately 86% were seen once. Study observations and caveats: The tendency of first-cohort TCR clusters to co-occur in the 120 or so validation repertoires was the finding of a later analysis. Cytomegalovirus status was reportedly diagnosed by the classifier with high sensitivity and specificity.

As for this clone: Its antigen is unknown.

This receptor was obtained from a man younger than 35 in good health and CMV-seropositive. The sequencing sample was made of PBMCs.

This CDR3 reads CASSSGQPSGNTIYF. The CDR3 DNA follows: TGCGCCAGCAGCTCGGGACAGCCCTCTGGAAACACCATATATTTT. This chain connects TRBV5-1 to TRBJ1-3, with TRBD1 identical over 7 bases. CDR3 length: 15 residues. CDR1 is SGHRS and CDR2 is YFSETQ in the germline V gene. V dropped 3 bases and J dropped 0; count of bases not matched to a gene: 3.